This TCR beta chain emerged from a study of cytomegalovirus exposure and HLA in healthy donors. This clone was seen a few times. The antigen remains undetermined. From germline, CDR1 is MNHEY and CDR2 SMNVEV (reference sequence). J was trimmed by 3 bases and V by 5 bases; bases with no gene match: 6. There are 15 residues in the CDR3. The study ran its PCR with 60 Vbeta and 13 Jbeta primers. The protocol was immunoSEQ multiplex PCR, while the TCRdb copy is restricted to in-frame clones and leaves out a portion. The sample lists some 200,000 clones; about 70% were seen once. Study-level results: Later on, an analysis tied 15,000 to 20,000 TCR beta sequences to HLA alleles at 0.05 false discovery rate. Per a prior analysis, the majority of TCR beta V segments were productive roughly 90% or roughly 30% of the time. One variant, a missense change in DCLRE1C, was linked in a later analysis to TCR beta V- and J-gene trimming.

The TCR comes from a man aged 40-49 years in good health and CMV-seropositive. The chain carries TRBV27 and TRBJ2-2; the match to TRBD1 covers 7 bases. The specimen was PBMCs. The CDR3 sequence is CASSVLGTDTGELFF. The CDR3, as DNA: TGTGCCAGCAGTGTGCTCGGGACAGACACCGGGGAGCTGTTTTTT.